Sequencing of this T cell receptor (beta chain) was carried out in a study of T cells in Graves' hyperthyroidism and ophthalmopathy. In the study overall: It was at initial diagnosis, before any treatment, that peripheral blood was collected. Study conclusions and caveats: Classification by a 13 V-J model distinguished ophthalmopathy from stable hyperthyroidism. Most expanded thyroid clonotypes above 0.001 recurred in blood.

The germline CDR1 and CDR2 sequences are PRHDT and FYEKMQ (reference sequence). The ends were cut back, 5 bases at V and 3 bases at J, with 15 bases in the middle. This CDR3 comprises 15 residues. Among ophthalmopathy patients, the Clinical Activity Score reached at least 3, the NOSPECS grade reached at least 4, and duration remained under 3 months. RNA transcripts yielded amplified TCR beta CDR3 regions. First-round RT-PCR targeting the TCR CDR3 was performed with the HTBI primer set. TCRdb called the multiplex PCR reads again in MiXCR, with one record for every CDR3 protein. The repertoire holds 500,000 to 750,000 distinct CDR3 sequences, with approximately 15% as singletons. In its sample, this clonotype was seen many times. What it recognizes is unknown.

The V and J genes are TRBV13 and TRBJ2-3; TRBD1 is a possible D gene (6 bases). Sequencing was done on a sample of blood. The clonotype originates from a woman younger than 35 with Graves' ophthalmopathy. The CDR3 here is CASSPWPQGTDTQYF. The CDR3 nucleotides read TGTGCCAGCAGCCCTTGGCCCCAGGGGACAGATACGCAGTATTTT.